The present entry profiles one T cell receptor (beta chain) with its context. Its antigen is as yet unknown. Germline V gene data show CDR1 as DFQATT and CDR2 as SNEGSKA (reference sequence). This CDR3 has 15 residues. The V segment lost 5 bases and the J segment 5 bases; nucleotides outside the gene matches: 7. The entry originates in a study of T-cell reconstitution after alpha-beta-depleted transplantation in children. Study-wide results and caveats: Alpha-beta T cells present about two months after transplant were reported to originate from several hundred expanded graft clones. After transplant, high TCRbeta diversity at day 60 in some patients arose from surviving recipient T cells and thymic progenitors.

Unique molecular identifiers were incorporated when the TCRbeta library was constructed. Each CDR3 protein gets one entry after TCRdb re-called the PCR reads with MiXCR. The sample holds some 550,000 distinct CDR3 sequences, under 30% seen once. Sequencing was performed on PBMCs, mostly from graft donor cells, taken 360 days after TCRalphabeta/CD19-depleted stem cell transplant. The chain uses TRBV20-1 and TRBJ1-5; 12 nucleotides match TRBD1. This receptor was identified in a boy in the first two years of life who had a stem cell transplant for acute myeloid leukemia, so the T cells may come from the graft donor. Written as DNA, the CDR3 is TGCAGTGCTGGCGGGACAGGGGGCGATTATCAGCCCCAGCATTTT. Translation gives CSAGGTGGDYQPQHF.